These T cell receptor beta chains were read from a single sample in a study of shared clonotypes between healthy human individuals. This table comes from immunoSEQ multiplex PCR, and its TCRdb copy is limited to in-frame clones, with some not included. The sample has 750,000 to 1,000,000 clones, about 91% seen once. The material sequenced was naive CD8+ T cells sorted from blood. These receptors originate from a man younger than 45 in good health. The CDR3 runs from the conserved cysteine through the conserved F or W.

V: TRBV19; J: TRBJ2-2; CDR3: CASSSSKGGTGELFF
V: TRBV27; J: TRBJ2-2; CDR3: CASSLLQGNPGELFF
V: TRBV12-5; J: TRBJ2-7; CDR3: CASGLDSGANSYEQYF
V: TRBV29-1; J: TRBJ2-1; CDR3: CSVWFRNNEQFF
V: TRBV30; J: TRBJ2-1; CDR3: CAWSGADRLEGEQFF
V: TRBV6-6; J: TRBJ2-7; CDR3: CASSYAGGAREQYF
V: TRBV7-9; J: TRBJ1-2; CDR3: CAIPQPDRLGYTF
V: TRBV27; J: TRBJ2-2; CDR3: CASSPGQLYTGELFF
V: TRBV9; J: TRBJ1-3; CDR3: CASSPPDRGFGNTIYF
V: TRBV4-1; J: TRBJ2-3; CDR3: CASSQSLGDTQYF
V: TRBV5-1; J: TRBJ1-5; CDR3: CASSLAAGEGQPQHF
V: TRBV7-9; J: TRBJ1-3; CDR3: CASSLGSGNTIYF
V: TRBV9; J: TRBJ2-1; CDR3: CASSGRDAYNEQFF
V: TRBV19; J: TRBJ2-7; CDR3: CASSITGASYEQYF
V: TRBV29-1; J: TRBJ2-2; CDR3: CSVTGGGATGELFF
V: TRBV7-9; J: TRBJ2-4; CDR3: CAIVGQGIAKNIQYF
V: TRBV6-1; J: TRBJ2-7; CDR3: CASIEFAYEQYF
V: TRBV7-9; J: TRBJ2-1; CDR3: CASSFPSGRAMVGDNEQFF
V: TRBV27; J: TRBJ2-7; CDR3: CASRVSGDPYEQYF
V: TRBV11-3; J: TRBJ2-1; CDR3: CASSPRGTSYNEQFF